This entry describes one T cell receptor beta chain. Its antigen is unknown. The data originate from a study of shared clonotypes between healthy human individuals. Study results and caveats: Generally, naive subsets came out with larger estimated richness than memory subsets. It was the few donors that limited the genetic and exposure-history diversity represented. The sharing of 5% to 6.5% of naive CD4 clonotypes was seen across a few donors. Even with large depth, rarefaction showed that sorted-subset sequencing was incomplete.

Trimming cost V 0 bases and J 3 bases, with 9 bases left between them. Germline lookup yields CDR1 SGDLS and CDR2 YYNGEE. The CDR3 is 14 amino acids. Only in-frame clones appear in the TCRdb table, and some are missing; sequencing was by immunoSEQ multiplex PCR. Of roughly 330,000 clones listed, around 67% are singletons. The source is a man aged 25-40 years in good health. The chain joins TRBV9 to TRBJ2-5; D remains unclear. Material for sequencing was memory CD4+ T cells sorted from blood. Subset indicated: CD45RA-negative fraction. This CDR3 is CASSVAAFKETQYF. CDR3 in DNA: TGTGCCAGCAGCGTAGCGGCTTTTAAAGAGACCCAGTACTTC. Variable domain in full (rest from reference TRBV9 and TRBJ2-5): DSGVTQTPKHLITATGQRVTLRCSPRSGDLSVYWYQQSLDQGLQFLIQYYNGEERAKGNILERFSAQQFPDLHSELNLSSLELGDSALYFCASSVAAFKETQYFGPGTRLLVL.